This TCR beta chain was recorded in a study of blood T cell repertoires in COVID-19. About the research overall: The study drew acute and convalescent COVID-19 samples from the United States, Italy and Spain. Sources were T cells, B-cell-depleted T cells, or PBMCs; the material itself was cDNA or gDNA.

In the source study's methods: How many nucleated cells were present was estimated from reference gene primer amplification. This table comes from immunoSEQ multiplex PCR, and its TCRdb copy is limited to in-frame clones, with some not included. For V, J and clone size, that table is used; D and trimming come from the DNA. The data show about 310,000 clones, with over 75% seen just once and 1% held by the top ten. The CDR3 is 14 amino acids. Trimming stripped 6 bases from V and 4 bases from J, with 15 bases between. Germline V gene data show CDR1 as MNHEY and CDR2 as SVGAGI. The sequence came from a man over 45 with active or convalescent COVID-19. The sample comprised peripheral blood. The chain is built from TRBV6-5 and TRBJ1-1; D may be TRBD1 (5 bases). The CDR3 DNA is TGTGCCAGCAGGTCCCAGGGCGGGGCCACTGAAGCTTTCTTT. This gives the protein CASRSQGGATEAFF.